The 28 T cell receptor beta chains reported below all come from one sample, sequenced in a study of blood T cells in healthy people across ages. Combining a sample-barcoded 5' primer with a J-beta primer mix, a second PCR ran for roughly 6 to 11 cycles. In TCRdb, the 5' RACE reads were re-called with MiXCR into one record per CDR3 protein. The sample yields about 970,000 distinct CDR3 sequences, about 51% seen once. Sequenced: blood. All receptors come from a woman aged 55-75 years in good health.

The J gene is TRBJ2-5, the V gene TRBV20-1; 8 bases line up with TRBD2. The CDR3 spans 14 residues. Germline V gene lookup returns CDR1 DFQATT and CDR2 SNEGSKA (reference sequence). V lost 0 bases to trimming and J lost 4 bases; unmatched junction nucleotides: 4. CDR3 DNA sequence: TGCAGTGCTAGAGACTCTAGCGGGTTAGAGACCCAGTACTTC. Protein product: CSARDSSGLETQYF.

In this sample, this clonotype turned up a few times. This chain uses TRBV11-2 with TRBJ2-5, with a weak D call TRBD1 (6 bases). This CDR3 comprises 16 residues. The germline CDR1 and CDR2 sequences are SGHAT and FQNNGV. V shed 1 base and J shed 0 bases, with 12 bases lying between them. The CDR3 reads CASSLGGQTNQETQYF. CDR3 nucleotides: TGTGCCAGCAGCTTAGGAGGACAGACCAACCAAGAGACCCAGTACTTC. Variable domain in full (rest from reference TRBV11-2 and TRBJ2-5): EAGVAQSPRYKIIEKRQSVAFWCNPISGHATLYWYQQILGQGPKLLIQFQNNGVVDDSQLPKDRFSAERLKGVDSTLKIQPAKLEDSAVYLCASSLGGQTNQETQYFGPGTRLLVL.

This clonotype was counted a few times. This chain connects TRBV4-3 to TRBJ2-4; D tentatively fits TRBD1 or TRBD2 (5 bases each). Near its end, the DNA agrees better with TRBJ2-7, so the J call may be wrong. Germline lookup yields CDR1 LGHNA and CDR2 YSLEER. The CDR3 runs 15 residues. In DNA form, the CDR3 reads TGCGCCAGCAGCCAAGTGCGAGGGGTCCTTTACGAGCAGTACTTC. Amino acids: CASSQVRGVLYEQYF.

CDR3 coding DNA: TGTGCCAGCAGCCAACGGACAGGCCCACAAGAGACCCAGTACTTC. Protein: CASSQRTGPQETQYF. The rearrangement joins TRBV14 to TRBJ2-7; 7 positions match TRBD1. The J call may be incorrect, as the DNA end agrees better with TRBJ2-5. This CDR3 spans 15 amino acids. Germline V CDR1 and CDR2: SGHDN, FVKESK.

The chain couples TRBV19 to TRBJ2-4; D tentatively reads TRBD1 or TRBD2 (5 bases each). The J call is doubtful: the DNA matches TRBJ2-7 better. CDR3 length equals 15 residues. Germline V gene lookup returns CDR1 LNHDA and CDR2 SQIVND (reference sequence). This CDR3 reads CASSIRSLGVYEQYF. DNA for the CDR3: TGTGCCAGTAGTATAAGGAGCTTGGGGGTGTACGAGCAGTACTTC.

The J gene is TRBJ1-3, the V gene TRBV21-1. TRBV21-1 is a known pseudogene. The CDR3 loop spans 15 amino acids. The DNA of the CDR3 is TGTGCCAGCAGCTCTGGACCGAGCTCTGGAAACACCATATATTTT. It translates to CASSSGPSSGNTIYF.

This clonotype was counted a single time. The chain employs TRBV5-5 and TRBJ2-1; 9 positions match TRBD2. The V and J ends lost 0 bases and 9 bases, in that order; junction bases with no gene match: 4. Germline V gene lookup returns CDR1 SGHKS and CDR2 YYEKEE (reference sequence). The CDR3 sequence is 14 residues long. The CDR3 DNA reads as TGTGCCAGCAGCTTGGTTAGCGGGAGTTTTGAGCAGTTCTTC. Amino acid sequence: CASSLVSGSFEQFF. The variable domain in full, with the rest retrieved from reference TRBV5-5 and TRBJ2-1, is DAGVTQSPTHLIKTRGQQVTLRCSPISGHKSVSWYQQVLGQGPQFIFQYYEKEERGRGNFPDRFSARQFPNYSSELNVNALLLGDSALYLCASSLVSGSFEQFFGPGTRLTVL.

The chain employs TRBV28 and TRBJ2-1, with D perhaps TRBD2 (6 bases). V was shortened by 4 bases and J by 6 bases, with 16 bases between the two germline ends. Per germline, CDR1 MDHEN and CDR2 SYDVKM. This CDR3 spans 15 amino acids. The chain's CDR3 is CASSCGGLVLNEQFF. DNA of the CDR3: TGTGCCAGCAGTTGCGGAGGGCTGGTGCTCAATGAGCAGTTCTTC.

The gene calls are TRBV28 and TRBJ1-2; weak D call: TRBD1 (5 bases). V was pared by 6 bases and J by 7 bases, with 18 bases between. The CDR3 has 14 residues. The germline V gene has CDR1 MDHEN and CDR2 SYDVKM. This CDR3 reads CASRLWDQGSGYTF. The CDR3 coding sequence is TGTGCCAGCAGGCTATGGGACCAAGGGAGTGGCTACACCTTC.

The sample holds a few counts of this clonotype. The CDR3 DNA reads TGTGCCAGCAGCCCCCGGCTTTGGTCGGCTGGGGCCAACGTCCTGACTTTC. It is translated as CASSPRLWSAGANVLTF. V gene TRBV7-3 combines with J gene TRBJ2-6; D is undetermined. The germline V gene has CDR1 SGHTA and CDR2 FQGTGA. This CDR3 has 17 residues. V was cut by 5 bases and J by 2 bases, with 16 bases left in between.

There are a few counts of this clonotype. The chain uses TRBV25-1 and TRBJ2-5; maybe TRBD1 (5 bases). Germline V gene sequence: CDR1 MGHDK, CDR2 SYGVNS. V dropped 6 bases and J dropped 1 base, with 9 bases sitting between them. The CDR3 covers 13 residues. CDR3 DNA: TGTGCCAGCAGGGAGACAGCCCAAGAGACCCAGTACTTC. Its protein is CASRETAQETQYF.

The chain carries TRBV9 and TRBJ2-3; D is unclear. The CDR3 runs to 13 residues. Trimming took off 0 bases at V and 4 bases at J, with 6 bases between the two ends. Germline CDR1 reads SGDLS; CDR2 reads YYNGEE. In DNA form, the CDR3 reads TGTGCCAGCAGCGTAGTATCGTCAGATACGCAGTATTTT. It codes for CASSVVSSDTQYF.

The CDR3 here is CASSARITDTQYF. The CDR3 bases are TGTGCCAGCAGCGCCCGGATCACAGATACGCAGTATTTT. The rearrangement links TRBV7-2 to TRBJ2-3; unclear D gene. CDR1 and CDR2 from the germline V gene are SGHTA and FQGNSA. The length of the CDR3 is 13 residues. V was pared by 5 bases and J by 2 bases, with 8 bases between.

This clonotype was observed a handful of times. The chain combines TRBV5-1 with TRBJ2-3; 8 bases match TRBD1. Losses at the gene ends were 1 base for V and 0 bases for J; bases not matched to a gene: 16. The CDR3 has 20 amino acids. Germline CDR1 SGHRS, CDR2 YFSETQ. In DNA, the CDR3 is TGCGCCAGCAGCTTGAGTGGTGGGACAGGCGAAGTCCCAAGCACAGATACGCAGTATTTT. It encodes CASSLSGGTGEVPSTDTQYF.

The chain employs TRBV4-1 and TRBJ1-5; D uncertain. The CDR3 consists of 13 residues. Trimming took off 0 bases at V and 12 bases at J, with 12 bases between the two ends. Looked up from germline, CDR1 is MGHRA and CDR2 is YSYEKL. CDR3 sequence (DNA): TGCGCCAGCAGCCAAGATATCCCAGACATCCAGCATTTT. Protein product: CASSQDIPDIQHF.

This chain links TRBV7-6 with TRBJ2-1; unclear D gene. V lost 4 bases to trimming and J lost 4 bases, with 14 bases between them. This CDR3 has 15 amino acids. Germline CDR1 SGHVS, CDR2 FNYEAQ. This CDR3 is CASSSDVGKYNEQFF. The CDR3 DNA reads as TGTGCCAGCAGCTCGGACGTAGGAAAGTACAATGAGCAGTTCTTC.

The DNA for the CDR3 is TGCAGTGCCCACGGGGCTAGCGGGAGAGCTGAGCAGTACTTC. Its protein is CSAHGASGRAEQYF. The chain joins TRBV20-1 to TRBJ2-1; 10 bases line up with TRBD2. The J call may be in error: the DNA end matches TRBJ2-7 better. The CDR3 is 14 residues long. Germline values: CDR1 DFQATT, CDR2 SNEGSKA (reference sequence).

The V and J genes are TRBV30 and TRBJ1-6, with D unclear. The V end was cut by 3 bases, the J end by 7 bases, with 19 bases between. The CDR3 runs to 16 residues. The germline CDR1 and CDR2 sequences are GTSNPN and SVGIG (reference sequence). The CDR3 sequence is CAWSGDIHWRNSPLHF. The CDR3 DNA reads as TGTGCCTGGAGCGGCGACATACACTGGAGAAATTCACCCCTCCACTTT.

The chain joins TRBV20-1 to TRBJ1-2; D remains unclear. CDR3 length equals 14 residues. Deletions cut 0 bases from V and 4 bases from J, with 12 bases between. Germline V lookup: CDR1 DFQATT, CDR2 SNEGSKA (reference sequence). This chain's CDR3 is CSARDAGIGYGYTF. CDR3 coding DNA: TGCAGTGCTAGAGATGCTGGGATTGGCTATGGCTACACCTTC.

The chain is built from TRBV7-9 and TRBJ2-7; D is perhaps TRBD2 (6 bases). V was clipped by 8 bases and J by 9 bases, with 20 bases between them. The germline V gene encodes CDR1 SEHNR and CDR2 FQNEAQ (reference sequence). The CDR3 has 13 amino acids. In DNA, the CDR3 is TGTGCCAGCGGCGGGATTGTCGGGACCGTGCAGTACTTC. Its protein is CASGGIVGTVQYF. Full variable domain (missing parts from reference TRBV7-9 and TRBJ2-7): DTGVSQNPRHKITKRGQNVTFRCDPISEHNRLYWYRQTLGQGPEFLTYFQNEAQLEKSRLLSDRFSAERPKGSFSTLEIQRTEQGDSAMYLCASGGIVGTVQYFGPGTRLTVT.

The chain is built from TRBV29-1 and TRBJ2-3; D is undetermined. Germline V gives CDR1 SQVTM, CDR2 ANQGSEA. The CDR3 contains 11 residues. The ends were cut back, 3 bases at V and 10 bases at J, with 11 bases in the middle. The CDR3 reads CSVDETKAQYF. CDR3 in DNA: TGCAGCGTTGATGAAACAAAAGCGCAGTATTTT.

In this sample, this clonotype turned up once. The genes are TRBV18 and TRBJ2-5; 7 bases fit TRBD2. V gave up 5 bases and J gave up 5 bases; unmatched junction bases: 8. CDR1 KGHSH and CDR2 LQKENI come from the germline V gene. The CDR3 has 14 residues. DNA for the CDR3: TGTGCCAGCTCAGCCGCTAGCGGATGGGAGACCCAGTACTTC. Translation: CASSAASGWETQYF.

This sequence joins TRBV20-1 and TRBJ2-3; tentatively, D is TRBD1 (5 bases). CDR1 is DFQATT, CDR2 SNEGSKA, per germline (reference sequence). Trimming removed 0 bases at V and 3 bases at J, with 13 bases between. This CDR3 contains 15 residues. The CDR3 nucleotides read TGCAGTGCTAGAGATGGTGCAGGGTCGACAGATACGCAGTATTTT. Encoded protein: CSARDGAGSTDTQYF.

This chain joins TRBV21-1 and TRBJ2-5; the D call of TRBD1 is as the table states it, not checked on the DNA. Matching the DNA end better, TRBJ2-7 makes the J call doubtful. TRBV21-1 constitutes a pseudogene. There are 15 residues in the CDR3. DNA for the CDR3: TGTGCCAGCAGCAAAGTTCTGGACAGTCCCTACGAGCAGTACTTC. It is translated as CASSKVLDSPYEQYF.

This sequence joins TRBV5-6 and TRBJ2-6, with TRBD1 matching over 9 bases. The CDR3 is 17 residues long. The V and J ends lost 4 bases and 3 bases, in that order; junction bases with no gene match: 8. Germline CDR1 and CDR2: SGHDT and YYEEEE. As DNA, the CDR3 is TGTGCCAGCAGCACGGACAGGGGATGGATTGGGGCCAACGTCCTGACTTTC. Its translation: CASSTDRGWIGANVLTF.

As regards this clonotype: Germline and junction disagree at one end, which may indicate a read error. The V call is TRBV29-1, the J call TRBJ2-6; a possible D gene is TRBD1 (5 bases). Germline-derived CDR1 and CDR2 are SQVTM and ANQGSEA. The CDR3 runs to 15 residues. The CDR3 reads CSVEEDPSGANVPTF. The CDR3 DNA reads as TGCAGCGTTGAAGAAGATCCCTCTGGGGCCAACGTCCCGACTTTC. The whole variable domain, filled in from reference TRBV29-1 and TRBJ2-6, reads SAVISQKPSRDICQRGTSLTIQCQVDSQVTMMFWYRQQPGQSLTLIATANQGSEATYESGFVIDKFPISRPNLTFSTLTVSNMSPEDSSIYLCSVEEDPSGANVPTFGAGSRLTVL.

This clonotype was seen only a few times. The CDR3 nucleotides read TGTGCCAGCAGCCCAAATGAGCAGTTCTTC. Translating it yields CASSPNEQFF. V is TRBV7-2 and J is TRBJ2-1, with D unclear. The CDR3 totals 10 residues. Germline CDR1 and CDR2: SGHTA and FQGNSA. V shed 5 bases and J shed 7 bases, with 3 bases lying between them. Looking up the rest from reference TRBV7-2 and TRBJ2-1 gives the full variable domain: GAGVSQSPSNKVTEKGKDVELRCDPISGHTALYWYRQSLGQGLEFLIYFQGNSAPDKSGLPSDRFSAERTGGSVSTLTIQRTQQEDSAVYLCASSPNEQFFGPGTRLTVL.

The chain is built from TRBV9 and TRBJ2-3; TRBD2 might be the D (5 bases). The CDR3 contains 16 residues. Trimming pared 1 base from V and 3 bases from J, leaving 15 bases between. Germline V gene lookup returns CDR1 SGDLS and CDR2 YYNGEE. The CDR3 nucleotides read TGTGCCAGCAGCGTATGGGAGACCATGTCGACAGATACGCAGTATTTT. This codes for CASSVWETMSTDTQYF.